This entry lists 16 T cell receptor beta chains sequenced from one sample in a study of T cell changes during pregnancy in multiple sclerosis. TCRdb's table, derived via immunoSEQ multiplex PCR, lists solely in-frame clones and lacks some. The data show some 110,000 clones, roughly 90% seen once. This specimen consisted of peripheral blood, obtained in the third trimester of pregnancy. Receptors were obtained from a female donor with multiple sclerosis, enrolled in a pregnancy study.

This clone was detected only once. The V and J genes are TRBV28 and TRBJ1-2; TRBD1 matches at 8 bases. Per the germline V gene, CDR1 is MDHEN and CDR2 is SYDVKM. This CDR3 spans 15 amino acids. The V segment lost 6 bases and the J segment 4 bases; nucleotides outside the gene matches: 10. CDR3 sequence: CASSPRGQGGYGYTF. The CDR3 nucleotides are TGTGCCAGCAGCCCGCGAGGACAGGGCGGCTATGGCTACACCTTC.

For the CDR3, the DNA is TGTGCCAGCAGCGTAGCGGGGGTTGGAAATTCACCCCTCCACTTT. This sequence encodes CASSVAGVGNSPLHF. The chain uses TRBV9 and TRBJ1-6; TRBD1 is a possible D gene (5 bases). This CDR3 is 15 amino acids long. Germline CDR1 SGDLS, CDR2 YYNGEE. V gave up 0 bases and J gave up 7 bases, with 11 bases separating them.

The chain uses TRBV30 and TRBJ1-1; 9 bases fit TRBD1. The germline CDR1 and CDR2 sequences are GTSNPN and SVGIG (reference sequence). J gave up 1 base and V 3 bases, and 9 bases lay outside the gene matches. This CDR3 spans 16 amino acids. The CDR3 protein is CAWRRDRGYTNTEAFF. DNA of the CDR3: TGTGCCTGGAGACGAGACAGGGGGTATACGAACACTGAAGCTTTCTTT.

V usage is TRBV30 and J usage is TRBJ1-4; D perhaps matches TRBD1 (5 bases). This CDR3 spans 13 amino acids. Trimming took off 5 bases at V and 7 bases at J, with 14 bases between the two ends. Per the germline V gene, CDR1 is GTSNPN and CDR2 is SVGIG (reference sequence). The CDR3 DNA is TGTGCCTGGTGTCCGAGACAGAGTGAAAAACTGTTTTTT. This sequence encodes CAWCPRQSEKLFF.

V gene TRBV30 combines with J gene TRBJ2-3; TRBD2 matches 9 bases. The ends lost 5 bases at V and 6 bases at J; junction bases unmatched: 0. The CDR3 covers 11 residues. Germline CDR1 GTSNPN, CDR2 SVGIG (reference sequence). For the CDR3, the DNA is TGTGCCTGGGGACTAGCGGATACGCAGTATTTT. Residues: CAWGLADTQYF.

V usage is TRBV4-2 and J usage is TRBJ1-5, with 8 bases matching TRBD1. This CDR3 region has 15 residues. V shed 4 bases, J shed 5 bases, and the junction held 7 bases outside the gene matches. Looked up from germline, CDR1 is LGHNA and CDR2 is YNFKEQ. The CDR3 nucleotides are TGTGCCAGCAGCCTAGGACAGGGCGGAGATCAGCCCCAGCATTTT. Its translation: CASSLGQGGDQPQHF.

The rearrangement joins TRBV28 to TRBJ1-5; 11 nucleotides match TRBD1. This CDR3 comprises 17 residues. Germline trimming cut 5 bases from V and 2 bases from J; bases unmatched to any gene: 8. Per germline, CDR1 MDHEN and CDR2 SYDVKM. The CDR3, as DNA: TGTGCCAGCAGTCCGGGACAGGGGGTCGGGGGCAATCAGCCCCAGCATTTT. Protein sequence: CASSPGQGVGGNQPQHF.

CDR3 protein: CASSERQIYGYTF. The CDR3 nucleotides read TGTGCCAGCAGTGAACGACAAATCTATGGCTACACCTTC. V usage is TRBV6-1 and J usage is TRBJ1-2; no reliable D call. The V gene lost 2 bases and the J gene lost 4 bases, with 8 bases spanning the gap. Germline values: CDR1 MNHNS, CDR2 SASEGT. This CDR3 spans 13 amino acids.

V and J are TRBV7-9 and TRBJ1-2, with 10 positions matching TRBD1. The V gene end was trimmed by 6 bases and the J gene end by 5 bases; junction bases not matched to a gene: 3. The CDR3 totals 13 residues. Germline assignment: CDR1 SEHNR and CDR2 FQNEAQ (reference sequence). This chain's CDR3 is CASRGQGRYGYTF. CDR3 bases: TGTGCCAGCAGGGGACAGGGGAGGTATGGCTACACCTTC.

J is TRBJ1-2 and V is TRBV27, with D perhaps matching TRBD1 (6 bases). The germline V gene encodes CDR1 MNHEY and CDR2 SMNVEV (reference sequence). The V end was cut by 7 bases, the J end by 5 bases, with 17 bases between. CDR3 length equals 14 residues. The CDR3 here is CASTPGQGRYGYTF. CDR3 in DNA: TGTGCCAGCACCCCAGGGCAGGGGAGATATGGCTACACCTTC.

As to this clone: This specimen includes other DNA sequences encoding the same CDR3. The V and J genes are TRBV30 and TRBJ2-1; TRBD2 might be the D (5 bases). Per the germline V gene, CDR1 is GTSNPN and CDR2 is SVGIG (reference sequence). The CDR3 runs 13 residues. V was cut by 0 bases and J by 7 bases, with 10 bases left in between. The chain's CDR3 is CAWSVGIGNEQFF. The CDR3 DNA reads TGTGCCTGGAGTGTCGGGATAGGTAATGAGCAGTTCTTC.

This clone has a single count. The rearrangement joins TRBV5-4 to TRBJ2-5; the match to TRBD1 covers 9 bases. In germline, CDR1 is SGHNT, CDR2 YYREEE (reference sequence). J gave up 0 bases and V 4 bases, and 7 bases lay outside the gene matches. This CDR3 spans 16 amino acids. The CDR3 here is CASSMTGTGHQETQYF. The CDR3 nucleotides read TGTGCCAGCAGCATGACCGGGACAGGGCACCAAGAGACCCAGTACTTC. Full variable domain (missing parts from reference TRBV5-4 and TRBJ2-5): ETGVTQSPTHLIKTRGQQVTLRCSSQSGHNTVSWYQQALGQGPQFIFQYYREEENGRGNFPPRFSGLQFPNYSSELNVNALELDDSALYLCASSMTGTGHQETQYFGPGTRLLVL.

Worth noting for this clone: Compared with germline, one end of the junction differs, possibly owing to a read error. This chain uses TRBV5-6 with TRBJ2-1; 9 positions agree with TRBD1. In germline, CDR1 is SGHDT, CDR2 YYEEEE. The CDR3 is made up of 12 amino acids. The CDR3 region is CASSLVGDREVF. CDR3 coding DNA: TGTGCCAGCAGCTTGGTCGGGGACAGGGAGGTCTTC.

This sequence joins TRBV5-1 and TRBJ2-3; a weak D match, TRBD2 (5 bases). Germline CDR1 and CDR2: SGHRS and YFSETQ. The CDR3 runs to 16 residues. V lost 2 bases to trimming and J lost 5 bases, with 18 bases between them. CDR3 amino acids: CASSFGVIAGEDTQYF. CDR3 DNA sequence: TGCGCCAGCAGCTTTGGGGTAATCGCGGGTGAAGATACGCAGTATTTT.

The V call is TRBV28, the J call TRBJ1-5, with TRBD1 as a possible D gene (5 bases). V lost 5 bases and J 2 bases, leaving 19 bases between the germline ends. The CDR3 runs to 17 residues. CDR1 is MDHEN and CDR2 is SYDVKM in the germline V gene. CDR3 coding DNA: TGTGCCAGCAGTCCCTGGGTGGGGGGGTCGGGCAATCAGCCCCAGCATTTT. Translation gives CASSPWVGGSGNQPQHF.

The chain combines TRBV7-8 with TRBJ2-3; possible D gene TRBD2, 6 bases. Trimming removed 0 bases from V and 0 bases from J, with 13 bases in between. This CDR3 comprises 17 residues. The germline V gene has CDR1 SGHVS and CDR2 FQNEAQ. CDR3 DNA sequence: TGTGCCAGCAGCTTAGCTCGCCGGGACTCAAGCACAGATACGCAGTATTTT. It encodes CASSLARRDSSTDTQYF.